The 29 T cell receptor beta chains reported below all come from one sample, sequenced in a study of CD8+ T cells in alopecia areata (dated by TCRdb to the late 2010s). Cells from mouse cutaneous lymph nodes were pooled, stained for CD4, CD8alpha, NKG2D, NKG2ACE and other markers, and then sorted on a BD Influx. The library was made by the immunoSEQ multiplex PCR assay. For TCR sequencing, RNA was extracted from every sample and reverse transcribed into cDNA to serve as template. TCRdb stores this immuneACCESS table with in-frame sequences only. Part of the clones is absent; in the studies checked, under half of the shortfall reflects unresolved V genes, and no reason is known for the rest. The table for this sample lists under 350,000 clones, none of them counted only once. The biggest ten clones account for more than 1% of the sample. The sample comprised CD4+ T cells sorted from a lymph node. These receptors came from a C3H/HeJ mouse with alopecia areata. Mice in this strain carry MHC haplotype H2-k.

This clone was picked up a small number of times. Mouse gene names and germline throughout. The sequenced CDR3 bases are TGTGCCAGCAGTGATGCGAAGGGGTACTATGCT. Its translation is CASSDAKGYYA. The CDR3 as a whole reads CASSDAKGYYAEQFF. The rearrangement joins TRBV13-1 to TRBJ2-1, with D maybe TRBD1 (5 bases). The read stops 4 residues short of the end of the CDR3; the missing end is completed from the germline J gene. The CDR3 runs to 15 residues. V gave up 0 bases and J gave up 2 bases, with 9 bases separating them. Germline CDR1 reads NSHNY; CDR2 reads SYGAGN.

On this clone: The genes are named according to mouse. The covered CDR3 bases are TGTGCCAGCAGTGCGGACAGGGGGCGAGGTGCAGAA. Amino acids: CASSADRGRGAE. The full CDR3 sequence reads CASSADRGRGAETLYF. This rearrangement joins TRBV13-1 to TRBJ2-3; TRBD1 matches at 11 bases. The read ends 4 residues early relative to the CDR3; the germline J gene fills the gap. The V gene's germline CDR1 is NSHNY and CDR2 SYGAGN. This CDR3 has 16 residues. V lost 3 bases to trimming and J lost 1 base; unmatched junction nucleotides: 4.

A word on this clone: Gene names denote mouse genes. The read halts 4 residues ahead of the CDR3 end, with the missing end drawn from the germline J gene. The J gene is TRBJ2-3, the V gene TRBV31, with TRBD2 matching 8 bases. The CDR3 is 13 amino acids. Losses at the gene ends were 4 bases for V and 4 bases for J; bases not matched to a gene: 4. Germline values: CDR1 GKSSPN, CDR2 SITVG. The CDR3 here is CAWTGGNSETLYF. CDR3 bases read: TGTGCCTGGACTGGGGGGAATTCAGAA.

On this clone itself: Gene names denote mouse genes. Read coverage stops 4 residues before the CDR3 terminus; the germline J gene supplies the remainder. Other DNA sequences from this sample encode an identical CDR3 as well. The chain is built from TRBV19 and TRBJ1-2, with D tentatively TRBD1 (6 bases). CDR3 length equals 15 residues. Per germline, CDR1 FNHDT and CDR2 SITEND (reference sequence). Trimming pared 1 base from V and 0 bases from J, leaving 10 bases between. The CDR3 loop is CASSITGTTNSDYTF. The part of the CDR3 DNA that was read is TGTGCCAGCAGTATAACCGGGACAACAAACTCC.

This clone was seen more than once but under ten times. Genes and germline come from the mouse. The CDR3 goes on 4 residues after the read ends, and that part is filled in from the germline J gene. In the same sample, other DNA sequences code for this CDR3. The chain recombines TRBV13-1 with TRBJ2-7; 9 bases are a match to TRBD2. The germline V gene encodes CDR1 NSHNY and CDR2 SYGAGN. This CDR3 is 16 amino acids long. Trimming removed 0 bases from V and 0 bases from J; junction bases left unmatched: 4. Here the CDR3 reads CASSDVDWGSSYEQYF. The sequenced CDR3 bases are TGTGCCAGCAGTGATGTCGACTGGGGGAGCTCCTAT.

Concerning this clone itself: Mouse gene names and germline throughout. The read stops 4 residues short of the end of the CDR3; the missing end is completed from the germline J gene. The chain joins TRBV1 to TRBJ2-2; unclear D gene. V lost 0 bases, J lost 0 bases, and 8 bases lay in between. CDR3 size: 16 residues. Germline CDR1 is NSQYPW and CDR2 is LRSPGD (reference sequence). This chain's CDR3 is CTCSADHQTNTGQLYF. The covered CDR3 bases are TGCACCTGCAGTGCAGATCACCAGACAAACACCGGG.

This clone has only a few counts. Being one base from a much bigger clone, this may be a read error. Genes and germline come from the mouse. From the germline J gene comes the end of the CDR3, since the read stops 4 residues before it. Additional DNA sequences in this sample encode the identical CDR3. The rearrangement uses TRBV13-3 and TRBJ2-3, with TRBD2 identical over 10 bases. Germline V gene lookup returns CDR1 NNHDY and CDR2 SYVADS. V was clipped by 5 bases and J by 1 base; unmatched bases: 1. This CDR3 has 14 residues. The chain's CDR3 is CASRGTGGAETLYF. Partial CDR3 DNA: TGTGCCAGCAGAGGGACTGGGGGTGCAGAA.

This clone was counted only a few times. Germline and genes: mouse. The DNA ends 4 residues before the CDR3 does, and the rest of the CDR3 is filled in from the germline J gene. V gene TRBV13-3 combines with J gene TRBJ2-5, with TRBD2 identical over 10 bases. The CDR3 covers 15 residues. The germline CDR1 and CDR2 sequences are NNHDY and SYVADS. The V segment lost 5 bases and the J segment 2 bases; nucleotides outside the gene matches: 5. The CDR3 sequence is CASSPDWGRQDTQYF. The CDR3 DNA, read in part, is TGTGCCAGCAGCCCGGACTGGGGGCGCCAAGAC.

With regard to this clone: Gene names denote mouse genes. Incomplete CDR3 DNA: TGCACCTGCAGTGCAGTTTACAGGGGTATCTCC. Translation gives CTCSAVYRGIS. The CDR3, in full, reads CTCSAVYRGISDYTF. This chain links TRBV1 with TRBJ1-2, with TRBD1 matching over 7 bases. Read data end 4 residues before the CDR3 end; the end is taken from the germline J gene. Germline CDR1 NSQYPW, CDR2 LRSPGD (reference sequence). After removal of 1 base from V and 4 bases from J, the junction contained 6 bases not matched to a gene. This CDR3 region has 15 residues. Complete variable domain (other parts from reference TRBV1 and TRBJ1-2): VTLLEQNPRWRLVPRGQAVNLRCILKNSQYPWMSWYQQDLQKQLQWLFTLRSPGDKEVKSLPGADYLATRVTDTELRLQVANMSQGRTLYCTCSAVYRGISDYTFGSGTRLLVI.

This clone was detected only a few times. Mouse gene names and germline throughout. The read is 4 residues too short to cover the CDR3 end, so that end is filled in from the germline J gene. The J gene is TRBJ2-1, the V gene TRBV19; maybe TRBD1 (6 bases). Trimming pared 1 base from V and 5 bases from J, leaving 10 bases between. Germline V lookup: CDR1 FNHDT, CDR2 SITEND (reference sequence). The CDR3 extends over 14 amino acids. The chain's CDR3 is CASSIMDRHAEQFF. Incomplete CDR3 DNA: TGTGCCAGCAGTATAATGGACAGACATGCT.

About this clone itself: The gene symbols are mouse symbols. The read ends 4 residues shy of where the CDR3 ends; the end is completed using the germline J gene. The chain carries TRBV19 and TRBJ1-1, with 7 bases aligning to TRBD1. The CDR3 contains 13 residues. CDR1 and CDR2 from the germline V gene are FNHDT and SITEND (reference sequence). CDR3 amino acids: CASTGTVRGEVFF. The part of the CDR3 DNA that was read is TGTGCCAGCACCGGGACAGTGAGGGGA.

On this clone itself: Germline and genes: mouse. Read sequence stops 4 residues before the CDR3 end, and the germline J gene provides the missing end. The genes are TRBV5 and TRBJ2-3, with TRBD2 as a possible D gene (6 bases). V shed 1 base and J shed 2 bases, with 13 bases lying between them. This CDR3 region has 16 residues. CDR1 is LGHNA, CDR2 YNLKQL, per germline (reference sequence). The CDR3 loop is CASSQAGGRVAETLYF. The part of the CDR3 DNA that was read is TGTGCCAGCAGCCAAGCCGGGGGGAGGGTTGCAGAA.

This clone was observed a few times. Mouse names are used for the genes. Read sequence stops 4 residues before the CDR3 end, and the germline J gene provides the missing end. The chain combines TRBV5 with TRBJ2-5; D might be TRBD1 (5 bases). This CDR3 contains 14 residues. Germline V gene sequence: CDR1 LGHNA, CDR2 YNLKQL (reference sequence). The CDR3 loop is CASSQERTKDTQYF. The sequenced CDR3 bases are TGTGCCAGCAGCCAAGAAAGGACAAAAGAC.

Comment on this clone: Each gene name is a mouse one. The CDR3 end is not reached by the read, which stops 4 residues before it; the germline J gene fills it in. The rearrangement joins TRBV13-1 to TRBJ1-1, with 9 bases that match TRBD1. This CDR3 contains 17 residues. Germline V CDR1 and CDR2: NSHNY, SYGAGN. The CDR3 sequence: CASSALPHRGRGAEVFF. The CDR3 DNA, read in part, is TGTGCCAGCAGTGCCCTCCCTCACAGGGGGCGCGGGGCA.

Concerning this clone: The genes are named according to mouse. CDR3 residues: CASGDARDAEQFF. Incomplete CDR3 DNA: TGTGCCAGCGGTGATGCAAGGGATGCT. The chain joins TRBV13-2 to TRBJ2-1; no definite D call. The read ends 4 residues shy of where the CDR3 ends; the end is completed using the germline J gene. Trimming cost V 0 bases and J 5 bases, with 6 bases left between them. The CDR3 sequence is 13 residues long. Germline V CDR1 and CDR2: NNHNN, SYGAGS (reference sequence).

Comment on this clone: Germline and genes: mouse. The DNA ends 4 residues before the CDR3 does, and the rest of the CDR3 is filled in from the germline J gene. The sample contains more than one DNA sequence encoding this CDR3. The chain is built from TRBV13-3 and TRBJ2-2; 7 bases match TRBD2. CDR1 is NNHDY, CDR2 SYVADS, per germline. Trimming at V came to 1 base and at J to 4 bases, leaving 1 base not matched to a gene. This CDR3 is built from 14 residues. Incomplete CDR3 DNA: TGTGCCAGCAGTGATCGGGGGGGCACCGGG. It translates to CASSDRGGTG. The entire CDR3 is CASSDRGGTGQLYF. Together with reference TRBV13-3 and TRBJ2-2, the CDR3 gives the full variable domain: EAAVTQSPRSKVAVTGGKVTLSCHQTNNHDYMYWYRQDTGHGLRLIHYSYVADSTEKGDIPDGYKASRPSQENFSLILELASLSQTAVYFCASSDRGGTGQLYFGEGSKLTVL.

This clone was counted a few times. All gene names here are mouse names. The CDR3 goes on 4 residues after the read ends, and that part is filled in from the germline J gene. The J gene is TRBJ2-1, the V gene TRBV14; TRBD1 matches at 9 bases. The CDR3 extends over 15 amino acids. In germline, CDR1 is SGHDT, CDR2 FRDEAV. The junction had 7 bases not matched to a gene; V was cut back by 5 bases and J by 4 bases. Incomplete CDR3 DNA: TGTGCCAGCAGCCACCGGGACAGGGAGTATGCT. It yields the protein CASSHRDREYA. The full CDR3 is CASSHRDREYAEQFF.

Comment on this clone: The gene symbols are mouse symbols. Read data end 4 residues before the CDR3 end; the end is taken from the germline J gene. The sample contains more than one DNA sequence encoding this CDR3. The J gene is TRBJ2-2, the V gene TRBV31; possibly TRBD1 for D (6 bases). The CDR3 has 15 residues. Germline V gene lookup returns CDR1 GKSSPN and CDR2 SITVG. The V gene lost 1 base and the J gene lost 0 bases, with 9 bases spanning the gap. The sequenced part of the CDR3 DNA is TGTGCCTGGAGTCGGGACACAGCAAACACCGGG. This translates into CAWSRDTANTG. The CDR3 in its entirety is CAWSRDTANTGQLYF.

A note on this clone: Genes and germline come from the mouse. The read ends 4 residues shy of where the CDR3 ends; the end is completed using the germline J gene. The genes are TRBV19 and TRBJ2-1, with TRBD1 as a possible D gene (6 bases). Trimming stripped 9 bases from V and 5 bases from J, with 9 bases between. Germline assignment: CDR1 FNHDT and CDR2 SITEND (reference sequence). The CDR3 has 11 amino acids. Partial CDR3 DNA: TGTGCCACCACAGGGAATGCT. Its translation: CATTGNA. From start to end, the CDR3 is CATTGNAEQFF.

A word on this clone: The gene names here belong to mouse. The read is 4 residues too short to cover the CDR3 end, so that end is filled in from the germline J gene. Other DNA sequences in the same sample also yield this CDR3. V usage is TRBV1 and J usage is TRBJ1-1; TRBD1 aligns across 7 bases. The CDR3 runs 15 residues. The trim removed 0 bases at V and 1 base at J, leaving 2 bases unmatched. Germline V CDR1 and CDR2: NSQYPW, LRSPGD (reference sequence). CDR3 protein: CTCSADAGGNTEVFF. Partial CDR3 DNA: TGCACCTGCAGTGCAGATGCAGGGGGGAACACA.

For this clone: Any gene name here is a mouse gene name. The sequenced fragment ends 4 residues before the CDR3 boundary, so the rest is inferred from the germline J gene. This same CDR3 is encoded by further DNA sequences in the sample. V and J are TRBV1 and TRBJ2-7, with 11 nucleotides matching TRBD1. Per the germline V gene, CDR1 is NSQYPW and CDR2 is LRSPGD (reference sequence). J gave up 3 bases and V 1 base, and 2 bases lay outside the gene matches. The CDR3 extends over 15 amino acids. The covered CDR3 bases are TGCACCTGCAGTGCAGTCGGGACAGGGGGCTAT. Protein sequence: CTCSAVGTGGY. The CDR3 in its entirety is CTCSAVGTGGYEQYF.

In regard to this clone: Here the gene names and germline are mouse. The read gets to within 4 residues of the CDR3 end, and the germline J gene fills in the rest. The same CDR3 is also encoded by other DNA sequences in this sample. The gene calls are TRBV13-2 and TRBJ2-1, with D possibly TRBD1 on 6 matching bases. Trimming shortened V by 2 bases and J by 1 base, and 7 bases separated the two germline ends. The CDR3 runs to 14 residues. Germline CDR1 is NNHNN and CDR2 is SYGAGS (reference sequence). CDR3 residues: CASGERGNYAEQFF. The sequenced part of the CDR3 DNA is TGTGCCAGCGGTGAGAGGGGGAACTATGCT.

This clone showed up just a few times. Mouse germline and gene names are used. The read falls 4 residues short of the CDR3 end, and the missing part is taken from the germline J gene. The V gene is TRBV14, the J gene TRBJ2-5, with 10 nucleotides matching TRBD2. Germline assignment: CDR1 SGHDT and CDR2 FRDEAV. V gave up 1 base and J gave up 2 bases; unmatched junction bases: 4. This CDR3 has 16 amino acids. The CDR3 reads CASSFTWGGAQDTQYF. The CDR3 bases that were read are TGTGCCAGCAGTTTCACCTGGGGGGGCGCCCAAGAC.

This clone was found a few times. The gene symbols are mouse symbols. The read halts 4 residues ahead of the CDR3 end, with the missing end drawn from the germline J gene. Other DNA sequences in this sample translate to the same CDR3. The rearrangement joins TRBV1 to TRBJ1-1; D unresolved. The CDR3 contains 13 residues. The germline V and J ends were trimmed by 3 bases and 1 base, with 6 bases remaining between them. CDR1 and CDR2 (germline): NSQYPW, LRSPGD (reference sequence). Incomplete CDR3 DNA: TGCACCTGCAGTGCCCGACAAAACACA. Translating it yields CTCSARQNT. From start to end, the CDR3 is CTCSARQNTEVFF.

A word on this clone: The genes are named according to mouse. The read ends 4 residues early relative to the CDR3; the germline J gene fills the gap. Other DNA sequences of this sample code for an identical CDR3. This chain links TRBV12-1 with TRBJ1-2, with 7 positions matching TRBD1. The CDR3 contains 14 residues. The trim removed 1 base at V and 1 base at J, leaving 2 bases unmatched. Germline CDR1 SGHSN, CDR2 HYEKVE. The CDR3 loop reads CASSLTGENSDYTF. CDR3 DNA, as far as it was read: TGTGCCAGCTCTCTAACAGGGGAAAACTCC.

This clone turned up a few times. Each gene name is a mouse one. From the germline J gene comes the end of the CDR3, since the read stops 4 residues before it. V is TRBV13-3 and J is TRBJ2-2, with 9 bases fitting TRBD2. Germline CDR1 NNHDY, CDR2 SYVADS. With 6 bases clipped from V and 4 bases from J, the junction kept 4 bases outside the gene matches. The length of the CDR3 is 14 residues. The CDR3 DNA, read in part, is TGTGCCAGCAACACTGGGGGGACCACCGGG. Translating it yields CASNTGGTTG. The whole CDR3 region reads CASNTGGTTGQLYF.

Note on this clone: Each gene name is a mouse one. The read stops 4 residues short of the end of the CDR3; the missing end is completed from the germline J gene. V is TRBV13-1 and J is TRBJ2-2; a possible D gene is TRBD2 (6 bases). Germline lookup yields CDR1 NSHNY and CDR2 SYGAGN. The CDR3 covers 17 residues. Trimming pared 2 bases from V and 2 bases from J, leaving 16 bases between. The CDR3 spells CASSEGLRVENTGQLYF. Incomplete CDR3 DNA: TGTGCCAGCAGTGAAGGACTGAGGGTCGAGAACACCGGG.

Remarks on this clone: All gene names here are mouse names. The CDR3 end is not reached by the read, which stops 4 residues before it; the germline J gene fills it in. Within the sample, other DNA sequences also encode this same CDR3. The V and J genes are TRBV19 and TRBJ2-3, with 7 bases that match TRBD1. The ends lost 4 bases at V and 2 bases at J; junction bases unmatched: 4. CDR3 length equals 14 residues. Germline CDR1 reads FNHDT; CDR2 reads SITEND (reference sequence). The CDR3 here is CASSRTGPAETLYF. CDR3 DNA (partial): TGTGCCAGCAGTCGGACAGGCCCTGCAGAA.

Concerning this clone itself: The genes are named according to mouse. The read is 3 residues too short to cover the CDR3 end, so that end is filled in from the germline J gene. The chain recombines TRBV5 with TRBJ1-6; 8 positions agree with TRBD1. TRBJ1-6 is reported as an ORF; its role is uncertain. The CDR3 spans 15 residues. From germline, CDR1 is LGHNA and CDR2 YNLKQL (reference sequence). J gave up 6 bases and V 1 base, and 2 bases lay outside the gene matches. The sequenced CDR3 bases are TGTGCCAGCAGCCAAGCAGGGGGCCGTAATTCGCCC. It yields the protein CASSQAGGRNSP. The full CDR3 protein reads CASSQAGGRNSPLYF.